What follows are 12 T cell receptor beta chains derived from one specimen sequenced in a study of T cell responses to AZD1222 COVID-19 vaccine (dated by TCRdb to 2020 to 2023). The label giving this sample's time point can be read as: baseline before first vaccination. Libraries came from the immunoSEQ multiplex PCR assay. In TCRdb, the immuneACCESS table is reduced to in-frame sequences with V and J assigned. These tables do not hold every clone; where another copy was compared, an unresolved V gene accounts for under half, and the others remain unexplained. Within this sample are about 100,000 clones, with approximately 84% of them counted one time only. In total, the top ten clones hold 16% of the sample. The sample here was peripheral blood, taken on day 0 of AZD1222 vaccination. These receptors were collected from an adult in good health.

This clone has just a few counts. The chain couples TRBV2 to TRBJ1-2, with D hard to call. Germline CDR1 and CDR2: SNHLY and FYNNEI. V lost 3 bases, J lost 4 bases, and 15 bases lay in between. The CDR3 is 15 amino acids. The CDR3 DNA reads TGTGCCAGCAGTGAGGGCCAGAGGATTTCCTATGGCTACACCTTC. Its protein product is CASSEGQRISYGYTF.

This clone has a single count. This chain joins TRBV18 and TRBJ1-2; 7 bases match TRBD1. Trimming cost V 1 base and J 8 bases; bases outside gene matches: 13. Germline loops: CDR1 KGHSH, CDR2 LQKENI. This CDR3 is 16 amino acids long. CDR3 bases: TGTGCCAGCTCACCACAACCGGACAGGCAGGTCTTAGGCTACACCTTC. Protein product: CASSPQPDRQVLGYTF.

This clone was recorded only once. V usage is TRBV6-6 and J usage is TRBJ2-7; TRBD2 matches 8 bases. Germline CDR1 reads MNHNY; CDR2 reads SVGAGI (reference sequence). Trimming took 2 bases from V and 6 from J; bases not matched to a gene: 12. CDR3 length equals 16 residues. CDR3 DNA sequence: TGTGCCAGCAGTTACCGGGGGGGTTACTTTTCGGCCGAGCAGTACTTC. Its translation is CASSYRGGYFSAEQYF.

CDR3 nucleotide sequence: TGTGCCAGCAGTTTCAACGAAGATACGCAGTATTTT. Translation: CASSFNEDTQYF. The chain combines TRBV12-3 or TRBV12-4 with TRBJ2-3; D ambiguous. This CDR3 is built from 12 residues. Trimming stripped 3 bases from V and 5 bases from J, with 6 bases between.

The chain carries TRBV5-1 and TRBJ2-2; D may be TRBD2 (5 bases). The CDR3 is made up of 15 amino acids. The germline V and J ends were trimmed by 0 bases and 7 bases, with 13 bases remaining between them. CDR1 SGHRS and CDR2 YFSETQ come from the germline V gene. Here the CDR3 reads CASSLGLALGGELFF. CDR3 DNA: TGCGCCAGCAGCTTGGGGCTAGCCCTCGGCGGGGAGCTGTTTTTT.

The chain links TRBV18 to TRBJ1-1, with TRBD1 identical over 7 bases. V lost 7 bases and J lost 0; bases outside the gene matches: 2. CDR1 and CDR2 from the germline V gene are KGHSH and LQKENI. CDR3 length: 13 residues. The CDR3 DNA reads TGTGCCAGCTGGGGACAGTTGAACACTGAAGCTTTCTTT. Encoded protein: CASWGQLNTEAFF.

The CDR3 protein is CAISATGGPPDTQYF. CDR3 DNA sequence: TGTGCCATCAGTGCGACGGGAGGACCCCCAGATACGCAGTATTTT. The chain couples TRBV10-3 to TRBJ2-3; 7 nucleotides match TRBD2. The germline CDR1 and CDR2 sequences are ENHRY and SYGVKD. V shed 4 bases and J 4 bases; nucleotides not matched to a gene: 8. The CDR3 covers 15 residues.

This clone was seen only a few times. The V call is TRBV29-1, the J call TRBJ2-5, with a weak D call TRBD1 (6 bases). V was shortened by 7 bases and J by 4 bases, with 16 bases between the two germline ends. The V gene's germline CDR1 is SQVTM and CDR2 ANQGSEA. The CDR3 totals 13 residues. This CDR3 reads CSAEEQGLETQYF. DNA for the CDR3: TGCAGCGCCGAGGAACAGGGCCTAGAGACCCAGTACTTC.

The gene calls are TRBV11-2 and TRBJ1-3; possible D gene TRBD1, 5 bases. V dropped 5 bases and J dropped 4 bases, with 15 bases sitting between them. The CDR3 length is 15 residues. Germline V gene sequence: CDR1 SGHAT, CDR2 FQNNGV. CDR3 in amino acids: CASSPTLGRGNTIYF. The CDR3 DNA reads TGTGCCAGCAGCCCTACCTTGGGACGCGGAAACACCATATATTTT.

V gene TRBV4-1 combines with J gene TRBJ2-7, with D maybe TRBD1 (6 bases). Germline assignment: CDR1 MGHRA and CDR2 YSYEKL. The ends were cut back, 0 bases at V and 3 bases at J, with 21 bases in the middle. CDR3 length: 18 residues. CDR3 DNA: TGCGCCAGCAGCCAAGATATCGCCGACAGGACCACCTACTACGAGCAGTACTTC. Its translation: CASSQDIADRTTYYEQYF.

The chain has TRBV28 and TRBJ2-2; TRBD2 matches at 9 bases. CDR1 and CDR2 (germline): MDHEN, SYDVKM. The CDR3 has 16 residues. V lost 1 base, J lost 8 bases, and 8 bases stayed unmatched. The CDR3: CASSLSRGRAVGELFF. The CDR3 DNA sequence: TGTGCCAGCAGTTTATCCCGCGGGAGGGCCGTTGGGGAGCTGTTTTTT.

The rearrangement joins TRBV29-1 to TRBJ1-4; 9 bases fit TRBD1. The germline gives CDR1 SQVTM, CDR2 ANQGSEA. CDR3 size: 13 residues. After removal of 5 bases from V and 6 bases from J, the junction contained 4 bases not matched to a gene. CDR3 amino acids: CSVTGTGYEKLFF. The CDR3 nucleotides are TGCAGCGTTACCGGGACAGGGTATGAAAAACTGTTTTTT.